Below, one T cell receptor beta chain is given with its context. Antigen unknown. This entry is derived from a study of cytomegalovirus exposure and HLA in healthy donors. General study findings and limits: In vitro data verified a few CMV-associated chains as specific for CMV antigens.

The PCR made use of 60 Vbeta and 13 Jbeta primers. Assay used: immunoSEQ multiplex PCR; TCRdb lists only in-frame clones, some missing. The data contain 90,000 to 120,000 clones, over 60% of them seen just once; the ten biggest clones take up 4.2%. Germline V gives CDR1 SGDLS, CDR2 YYNGEE. V was pared by 3 bases and J by 5 bases, with 17 bases between. The CDR3 is made up of 15 amino acids. The TCR sequence derives from a male donor in good health and CMV-seronegative. The chain uses TRBV9 and TRBJ2-5; a weak D match, TRBD2 (6 bases). The source material was PBMCs. CDR3 bases: TGTGCCAGCAGCGGGATTTTGGGAGGTGGTGAGACCCAGTACTTC. This sequence encodes CASSGILGGGETQYF.